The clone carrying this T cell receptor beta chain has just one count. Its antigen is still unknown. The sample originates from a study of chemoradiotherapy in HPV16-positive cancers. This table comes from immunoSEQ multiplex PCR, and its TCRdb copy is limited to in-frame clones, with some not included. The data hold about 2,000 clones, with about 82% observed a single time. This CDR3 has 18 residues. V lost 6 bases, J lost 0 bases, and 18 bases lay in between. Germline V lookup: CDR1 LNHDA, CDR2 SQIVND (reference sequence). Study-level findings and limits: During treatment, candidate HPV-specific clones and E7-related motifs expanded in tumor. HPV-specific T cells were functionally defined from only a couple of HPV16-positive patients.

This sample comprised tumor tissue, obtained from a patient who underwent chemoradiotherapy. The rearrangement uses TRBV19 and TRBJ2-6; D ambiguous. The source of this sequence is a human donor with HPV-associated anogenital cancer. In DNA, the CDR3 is TGTGCCAGTAGGTCCCTATCCCGGGTCCCCTCTGGGGCCAACGTCCTGACTTTC. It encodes CASRSLSRVPSGANVLTF.